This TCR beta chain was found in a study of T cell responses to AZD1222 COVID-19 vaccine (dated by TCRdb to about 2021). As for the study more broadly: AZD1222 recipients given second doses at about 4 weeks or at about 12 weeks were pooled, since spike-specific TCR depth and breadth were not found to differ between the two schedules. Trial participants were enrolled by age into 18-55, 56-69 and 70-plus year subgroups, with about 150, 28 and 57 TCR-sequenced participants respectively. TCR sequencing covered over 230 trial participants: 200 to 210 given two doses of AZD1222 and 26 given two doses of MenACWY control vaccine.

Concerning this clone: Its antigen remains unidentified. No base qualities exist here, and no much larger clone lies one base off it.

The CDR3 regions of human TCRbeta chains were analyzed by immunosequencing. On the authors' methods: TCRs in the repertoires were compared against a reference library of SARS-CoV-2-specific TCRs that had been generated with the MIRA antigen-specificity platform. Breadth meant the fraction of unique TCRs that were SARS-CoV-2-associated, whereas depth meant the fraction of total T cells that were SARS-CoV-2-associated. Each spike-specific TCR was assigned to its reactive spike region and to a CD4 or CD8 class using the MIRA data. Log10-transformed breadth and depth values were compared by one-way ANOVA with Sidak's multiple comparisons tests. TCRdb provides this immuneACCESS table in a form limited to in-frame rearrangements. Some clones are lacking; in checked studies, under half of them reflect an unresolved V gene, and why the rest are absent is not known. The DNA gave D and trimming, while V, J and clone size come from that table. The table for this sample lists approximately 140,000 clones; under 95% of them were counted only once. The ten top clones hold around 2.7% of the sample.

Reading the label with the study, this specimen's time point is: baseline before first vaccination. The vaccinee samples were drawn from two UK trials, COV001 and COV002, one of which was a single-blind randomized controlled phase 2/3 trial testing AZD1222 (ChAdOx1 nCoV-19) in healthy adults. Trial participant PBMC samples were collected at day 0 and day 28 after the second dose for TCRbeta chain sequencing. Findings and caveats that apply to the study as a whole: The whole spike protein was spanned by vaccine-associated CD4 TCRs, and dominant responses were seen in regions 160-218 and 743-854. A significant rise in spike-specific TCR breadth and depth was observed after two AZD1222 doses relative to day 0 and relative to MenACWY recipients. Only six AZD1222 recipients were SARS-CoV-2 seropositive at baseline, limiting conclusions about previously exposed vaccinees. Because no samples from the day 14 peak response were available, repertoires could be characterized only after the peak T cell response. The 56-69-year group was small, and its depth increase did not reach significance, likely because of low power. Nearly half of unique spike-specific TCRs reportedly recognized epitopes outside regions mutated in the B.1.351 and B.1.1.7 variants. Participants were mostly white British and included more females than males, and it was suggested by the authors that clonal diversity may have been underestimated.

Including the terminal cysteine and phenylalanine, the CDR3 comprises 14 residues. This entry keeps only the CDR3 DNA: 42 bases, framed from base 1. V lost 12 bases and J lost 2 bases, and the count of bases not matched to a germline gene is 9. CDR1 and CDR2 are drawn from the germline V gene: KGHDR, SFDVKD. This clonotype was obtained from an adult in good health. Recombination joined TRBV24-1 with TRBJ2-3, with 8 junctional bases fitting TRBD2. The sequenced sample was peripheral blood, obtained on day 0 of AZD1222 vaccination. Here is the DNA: TGTGCCTCAAAGCGGGGGCCCTCCACAGATACGCAGTATTTT. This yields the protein CASKRGPSTDTQYF.